This T cell receptor (beta chain) was identified during a study of human T cells and chemical hapten exposure. Overall study context: Patients, a majority of them female, were diagnosed with alopecia areata, totalis or universalis.

V gave up 2 bases and J gave up 3 bases; unmatched junction bases: 0. The CDR3 is 14 amino acids. CDR1 is SGDLS and CDR2 is YYNGEE in the germline V gene. In the case of this clonotype: Its specificity is not known.

MiXCR was run by TCRdb on the RACE reads, yielding one entry per CDR3 protein. The table records roughly 260,000 distinct CDR3 sequences, approximately 8.6% of them present only once. As to time point: pre-sensitization, week 0. Treatment defined: therapeutic diphenylcyclopropenone sensitization with weekly scalp DPC. Study-level findings and limits: Significantly greater numbers of large CDR3 similarity clusters came from expanded TCRs than from controls.

The receptor was derived from a woman between 35 and 50 years old with alopecia areata. Some clones in this sample may be carry-over from other donors' samples. This chain links TRBV9 with TRBJ2-1, with 9 nucleotides matching TRBD2. The specimen comprised whole blood, sampled in connection with sensitization to the hapten diphenylcyclopropenone (DPC). This CDR3 reads CASSVSGSYNEQFF. CDR3 sequence (DNA): TGTGCCAGCAGCGTTAGCGGGAGCTACAATGAGCAGTTCTTC.